Listed below are T cell receptor beta chains from one sample, sequenced in a study of blood T cell repertoires in COVID-19. Profiling relied on immunoSEQ multiplex PCR, and the TCRdb table lists in-frame clones only, not all of them. The profile covers some 300,000 clones, with 90% appearing a single time and 0.95% to 1.3% taken by the ten largest. Material for sequencing was peripheral blood. The receptors were gathered from a woman aged 40 to 50 with COVID-19, enrolled during active disease. Both conserved end residues are part of each CDR3. Fields, in order: J gene, D gene, clone size, V gene, CDR3 protein, CDR3 DNA. The D gene is left open where the match is weak. A clone size is listed for some rows: how often the clone was seen (once, few, many), or a class if it is expanded.

J: TRBJ2-5
D: TRBD2
size: .
V: TRBV6-2/TRBV6-3
CDR3: CASTPSGAIETQYF
DNA: TGTGCCAGCACCCCTAGCGGGGCCATTGAGACCCAGTACTTC

J: TRBJ2-1
D: .
size: .
V: TRBV9
CDR3: CASSPRLATYNEQFF
DNA: TGTGCCAGCAGCCCCAGGCTAGCGACCTACAATGAGCAGTTCTTC

J: TRBJ1-1
D: TRBD1
size: once
V: TRBV7-9
CDR3: CASSQWTGLDTEAFF
DNA: TGTGCCAGCAGCCAGTGGACAGGGCTGGACACTGAAGCTTTCTTT

J: TRBJ2-7
D: .
size: .
V: TRBV11-2
CDR3: CASSYQPGLTYEQYF
DNA: TGTGCCAGCAGCTATCAACCGGGATTGACCTACGAGCAGTACTTC

J: TRBJ2-2
D: TRBD2
size: .
V: TRBV11-2
CDR3: CASSLGTGLAGGNGELFF
DNA: TGTGCCAGCAGCTTAGGAACGGGACTAGCGGGGGGCAACGGGGAGCTGTTTTTT

J: TRBJ1-4
D: .
size: .
V: TRBV6-4
CDR3: CASSRDGGYGEKLFF
DNA: TGTGCCAGCAGTAGGGACGGAGGGTATGGTGAAAAACTGTTTTTT

J: TRBJ2-1
D: TRBD2
size: .
V: TRBV5-1
CDR3: CASSLELASEQFF
DNA: TGCGCCAGCAGCTTGGAACTAGCGTCCGAGCAGTTCTTC

J: TRBJ2-1
D: TRBD2
size: once
V: TRBV9
CDR3: CASSGTSGRGTLIF
DNA: TGTGCCAGCAGCGGGACTAGCGGGAGAGGAACTTTAATCTTC

J: TRBJ2-1
D: TRBD2
size: .
V: TRBV5-1
CDR3: CASSLARGVGHNEQFF
DNA: TGCGCCAGCAGCTTGGCCCGGGGGGTGGGACACAATGAGCAGTTCTTC

J: TRBJ2-4
D: TRBD1
size: .
V: TRBV3-1/TRBV3-2
CDR3: CASSPRYTGTGGRIYIQYF
DNA: TGTGCCAGCAGCCCAAGATATACTGGGACAGGGGGCCGGATTTACATTCAGTACTTC

J: TRBJ1-2
D: .
size: .
V: TRBV7-2
CDR3: CASSLDPYEAPYYGYTF
DNA: TGTGCCAGCAGCTTAGACCCATATGAGGCCCCCTACTATGGCTACACCTTC

J: TRBJ2-6
D: TRBD1
size: .
V: TRBV28
CDR3: CASSRRTGGLPGANVLTF
DNA: TGTGCCAGCAGTCGGCGGACAGGGGGACTACCTGGGGCCAACGTCCTGACTTTC

J: TRBJ1-6
D: TRBD1
size: .
V: TRBV6-2/TRBV6-3
CDR3: CASSTPYPPTGVNSPLHF
DNA: TGTGCCAGCAGTACCCCCTATCCGCCAACAGGGGTGAATTCACCCCTCCACTTT

J: TRBJ2-5
D: TRBD1
size: once
V: TRBV7-2
CDR3: CASSLGQGDPGETQYF
DNA: TGTGCCAGCAGCTTAGGACAGGGGGACCCTGGGGAGACCCAGTACTTC